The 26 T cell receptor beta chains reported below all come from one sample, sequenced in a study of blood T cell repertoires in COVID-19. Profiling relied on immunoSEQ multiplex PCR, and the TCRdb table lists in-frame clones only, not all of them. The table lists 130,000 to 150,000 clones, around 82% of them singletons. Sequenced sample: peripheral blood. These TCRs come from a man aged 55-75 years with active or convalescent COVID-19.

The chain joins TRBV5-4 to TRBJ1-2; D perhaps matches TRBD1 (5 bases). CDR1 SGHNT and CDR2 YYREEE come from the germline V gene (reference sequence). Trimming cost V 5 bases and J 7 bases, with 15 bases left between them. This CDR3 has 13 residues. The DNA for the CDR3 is TGTGCCAGCAGGTTCCCAGGGTTGGCTGGCTACACCTTC. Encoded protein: CASRFPGLAGYTF.

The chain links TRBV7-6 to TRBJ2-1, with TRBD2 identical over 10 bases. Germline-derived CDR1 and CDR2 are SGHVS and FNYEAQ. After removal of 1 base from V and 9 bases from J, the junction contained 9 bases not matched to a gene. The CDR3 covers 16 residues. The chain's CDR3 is CASSLVLGLALGEQFF. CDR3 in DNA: TGTGCCAGCAGCTTAGTTTTGGGACTAGCGTTAGGTGAGCAGTTCTTC.

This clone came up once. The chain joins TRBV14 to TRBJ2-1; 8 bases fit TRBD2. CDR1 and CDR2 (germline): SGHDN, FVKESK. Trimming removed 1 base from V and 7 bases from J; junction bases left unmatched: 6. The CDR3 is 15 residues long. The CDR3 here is CASSQGGLGPNEQFF. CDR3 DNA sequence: TGTGCCAGCAGCCAAGGGGGACTAGGACCTAATGAGCAGTTCTTC.

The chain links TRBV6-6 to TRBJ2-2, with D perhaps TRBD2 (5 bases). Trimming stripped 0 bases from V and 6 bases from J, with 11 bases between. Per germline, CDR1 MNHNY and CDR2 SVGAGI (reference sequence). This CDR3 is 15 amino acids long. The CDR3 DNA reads TGTGCCAGCAGTTACTCGGAGGCCACTGCCGGGGAGCTGTTTTTT. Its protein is CASSYSEATAGELFF.

The CDR3 loop is CASIRRPVVSGNTIYF. DNA of the CDR3: TGTGCCAGCATCCGGAGACCGGTCGTCTCTGGAAACACCATATATTTT. The V gene is TRBV28, the J gene TRBJ1-3; D gene uncertain. This CDR3 comprises 16 residues. The germline V gene encodes CDR1 MDHEN and CDR2 SYDVKM. V was clipped by 7 bases and J by 0 bases, with 16 bases between them.

In nucleotides, the CDR3 is TGTGCCAGCAGCCACGGACTAGCGGACTACAATGAGCAGTTCTTC. This encodes CASSHGLADYNEQFF. The V gene is TRBV11-3, the J gene TRBJ2-1, with 10 bases identical to TRBD2. This CDR3 has 15 amino acids. From germline, CDR1 is SGHNT and CDR2 YENEEA. V trimming: 5 bases; J trimming: 3 bases; junction bases outside the gene matches: 4.

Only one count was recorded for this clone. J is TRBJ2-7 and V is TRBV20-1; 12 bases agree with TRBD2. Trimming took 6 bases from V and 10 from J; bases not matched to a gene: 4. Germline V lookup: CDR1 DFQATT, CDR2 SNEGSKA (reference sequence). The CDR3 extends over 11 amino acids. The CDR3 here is CSAPTSGRQYF. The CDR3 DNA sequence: TGCAGTGCCCCGACTAGCGGGAGACAGTACTTC.

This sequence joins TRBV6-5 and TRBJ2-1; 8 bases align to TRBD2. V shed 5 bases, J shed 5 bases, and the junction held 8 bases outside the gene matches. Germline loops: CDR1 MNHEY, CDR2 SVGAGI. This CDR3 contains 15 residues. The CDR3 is CASSPPGLGNNEQFF. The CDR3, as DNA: TGTGCCAGCAGTCCCCCGGGACTAGGCAACAATGAGCAGTTCTTC.

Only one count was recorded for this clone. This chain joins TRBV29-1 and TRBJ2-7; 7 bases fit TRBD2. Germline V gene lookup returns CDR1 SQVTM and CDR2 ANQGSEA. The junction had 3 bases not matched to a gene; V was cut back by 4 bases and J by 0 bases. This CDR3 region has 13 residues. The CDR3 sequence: CSVVAGYSYEQYF. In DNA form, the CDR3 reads TGCAGCGTTGTAGCGGGCTACTCCTACGAGCAGTACTTC.

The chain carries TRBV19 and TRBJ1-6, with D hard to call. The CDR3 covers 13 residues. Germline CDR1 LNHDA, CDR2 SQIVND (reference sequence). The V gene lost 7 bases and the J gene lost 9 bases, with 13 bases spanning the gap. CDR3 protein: CASKERRGSPLHF. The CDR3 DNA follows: TGTGCCAGTAAAGAAAGGCGAGGTTCACCCCTCCACTTT. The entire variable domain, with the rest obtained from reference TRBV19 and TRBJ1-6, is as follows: DGGITQSPKYLFRKEGQNVTLSCEQNLNHDAMYWYRQDPGQGLRLIYYSQIVNDFQKGDIAEGYSVSREKKESFPLTVTSAQKNPTAFYLCASKERRGSPLHFGNGTRLTVT.

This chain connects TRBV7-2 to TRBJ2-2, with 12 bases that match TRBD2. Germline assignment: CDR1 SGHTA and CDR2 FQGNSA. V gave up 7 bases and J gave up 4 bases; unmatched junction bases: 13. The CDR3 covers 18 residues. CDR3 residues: CASTGMTSGRGGTGELFF. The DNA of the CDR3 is TGTGCCAGCACCGGCATGACTAGCGGGAGAGGGGGCACCGGGGAGCTGTTTTTT.

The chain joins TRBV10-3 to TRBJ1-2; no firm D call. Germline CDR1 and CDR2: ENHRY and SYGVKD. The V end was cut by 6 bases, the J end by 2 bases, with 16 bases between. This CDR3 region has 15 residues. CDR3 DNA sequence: TGTGCCATCAGAACAGCCACGTCTCGGAACTATGGCTACACCTTC. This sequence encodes CAIRTATSRNYGYTF.

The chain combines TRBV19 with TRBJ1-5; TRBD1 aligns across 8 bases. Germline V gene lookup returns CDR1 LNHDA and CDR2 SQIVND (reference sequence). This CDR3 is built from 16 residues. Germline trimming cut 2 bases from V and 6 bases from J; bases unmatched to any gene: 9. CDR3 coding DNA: TGTGCCAGTAGTATACAGGCCAGGGGGCTTCTTCAGCCCCAGCATTTT. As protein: CASSIQARGLLQPQHF.

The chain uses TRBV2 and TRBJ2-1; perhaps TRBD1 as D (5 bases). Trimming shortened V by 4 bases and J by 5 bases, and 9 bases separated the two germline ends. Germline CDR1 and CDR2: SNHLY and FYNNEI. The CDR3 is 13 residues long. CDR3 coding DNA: TGTGCCAGCAGTGTGGGGCCTAACAATGAGCAGTTCTTC. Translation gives CASSVGPNNEQFF.

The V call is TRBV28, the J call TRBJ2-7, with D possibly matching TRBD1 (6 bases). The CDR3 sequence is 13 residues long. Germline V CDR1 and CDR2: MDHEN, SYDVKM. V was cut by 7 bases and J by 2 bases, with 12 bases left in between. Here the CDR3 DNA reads TGTGCCAGCATAAGGACAGAGACCTACGAGCAGTACTTC. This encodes CASIRTETYEQYF.

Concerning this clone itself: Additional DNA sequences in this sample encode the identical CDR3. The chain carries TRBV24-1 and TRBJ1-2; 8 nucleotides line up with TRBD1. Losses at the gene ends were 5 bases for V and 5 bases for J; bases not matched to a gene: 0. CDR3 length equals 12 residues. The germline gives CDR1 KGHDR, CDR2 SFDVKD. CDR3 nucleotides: TGTGCCACCAGTGGGACAGGGTATGGCTACACCTTC. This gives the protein CATSGTGYGYTF.

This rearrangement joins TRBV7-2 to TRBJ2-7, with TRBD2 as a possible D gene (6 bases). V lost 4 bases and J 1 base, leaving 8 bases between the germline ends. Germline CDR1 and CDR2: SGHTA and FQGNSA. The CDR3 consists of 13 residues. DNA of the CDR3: TGTGCCAGCAGCTGGACTATTTCCTACGAGCAGTACTTC. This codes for CASSWTISYEQYF.

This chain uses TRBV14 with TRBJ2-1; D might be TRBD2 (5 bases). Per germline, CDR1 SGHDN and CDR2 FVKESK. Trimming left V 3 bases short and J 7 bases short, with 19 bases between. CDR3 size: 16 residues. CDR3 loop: CASSQRSLAGGNEQFF. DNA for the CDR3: TGTGCCAGCAGCCAGCGTAGTCTAGCAGGAGGAAATGAGCAGTTCTTC.

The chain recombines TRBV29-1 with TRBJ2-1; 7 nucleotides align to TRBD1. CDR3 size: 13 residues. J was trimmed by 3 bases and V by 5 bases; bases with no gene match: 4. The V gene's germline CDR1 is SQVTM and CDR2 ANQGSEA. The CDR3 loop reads CSVRRGSYNEQFF. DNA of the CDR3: TGCAGCGTTCGCAGGGGGAGCTACAATGAGCAGTTCTTC.

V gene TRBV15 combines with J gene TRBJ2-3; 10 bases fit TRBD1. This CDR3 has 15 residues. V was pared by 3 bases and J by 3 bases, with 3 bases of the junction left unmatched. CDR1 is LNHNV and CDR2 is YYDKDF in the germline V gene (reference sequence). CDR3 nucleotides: TGTGCCACCAGCAGCCGGGACAGGGGAACAGATACGCAGTATTTT. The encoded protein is CATSSRDRGTDTQYF.

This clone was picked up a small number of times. CDR3 sequence reads: CASSPSRRTDTQYF. In DNA form, the CDR3 reads TGTGCCAGCAGTCCCTCCCGGAGGACAGATACGCAGTATTTT. The genes are TRBV6-2 or TRBV6-3 and TRBJ2-3; a weak D match, TRBD2 (5 bases). The V end was cut by 5 bases, the J end by 3 bases, with 12 bases between. Germline V gives CDR1 MNHEY, CDR2 SVGEGT. The CDR3 is 14 residues long.

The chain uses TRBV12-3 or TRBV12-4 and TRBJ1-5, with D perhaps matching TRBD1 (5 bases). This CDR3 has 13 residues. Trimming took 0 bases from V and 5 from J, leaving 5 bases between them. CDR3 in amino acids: CASSLAGDQPQHF. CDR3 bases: TGTGCCAGCAGTTTAGCAGGGGATCAGCCCCAGCATTTT.

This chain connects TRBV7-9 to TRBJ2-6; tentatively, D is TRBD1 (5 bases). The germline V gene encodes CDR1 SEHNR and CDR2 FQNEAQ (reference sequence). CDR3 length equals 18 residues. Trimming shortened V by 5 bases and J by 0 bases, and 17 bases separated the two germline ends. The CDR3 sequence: CASSPRYRLYSGANVLTF. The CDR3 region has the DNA TGTGCCAGCAGCCCTAGGTACAGGTTATACTCTGGGGCCAACGTCCTGACTTTC.

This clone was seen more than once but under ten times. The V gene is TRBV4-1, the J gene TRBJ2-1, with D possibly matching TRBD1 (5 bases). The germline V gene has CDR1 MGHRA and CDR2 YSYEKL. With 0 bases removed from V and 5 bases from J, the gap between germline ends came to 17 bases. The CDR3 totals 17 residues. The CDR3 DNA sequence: TGCGCCAGCAGCCAAGATCTAGGGGCAGGACCCGACAATGAGCAGTTCTTC. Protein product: CASSQDLGAGPDNEQFF.

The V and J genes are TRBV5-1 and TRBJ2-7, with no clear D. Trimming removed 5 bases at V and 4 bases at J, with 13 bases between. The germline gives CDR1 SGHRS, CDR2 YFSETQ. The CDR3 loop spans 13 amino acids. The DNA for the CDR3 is TGCGCCAGCAGAGTCGACACGTCTTACGAGCAGTACTTC. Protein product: CASRVDTSYEQYF.

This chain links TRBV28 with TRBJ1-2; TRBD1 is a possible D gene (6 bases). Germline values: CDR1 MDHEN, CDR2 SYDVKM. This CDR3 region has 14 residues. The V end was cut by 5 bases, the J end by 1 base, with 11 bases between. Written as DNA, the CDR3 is TGTGCCAGCAGTCCCTTGGACAGTAACTATGGCTACACCTTC. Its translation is CASSPLDSNYGYTF.